The rows below give T cell receptor beta chains drawn from one sample of a study of cytomegalovirus exposure and HLA in healthy donors. Measured with immunoSEQ multiplex PCR; TCRdb has only the in-frame clones, and not every one. This sample has 160,000 or so clones, with 75% found just once. The sequencing input was PBMCs. These receptors were obtained from a female donor in good health and CMV-seronegative. Both conserved end residues are part of each CDR3. The order of the fields is clone size, J gene, V gene, D gene, CDR3 DNA, CDR3 protein. The D gene is left open where the match is weak. Clone size is not always given. Where it is, it says once, few, many or a class for expanded clones.

>once|TRBJ2-1|TRBV4-1|TRBD2
TGCGCCAGCAGCCTCCTAGCGGGAGTTTCCTACAATGAGCAGTTCTTC
CASSLLAGVSYNEQFF
>.|TRBJ1-2|TRBV28|TRBD1
TGTGCCAGCGCCTATTTCGACAGGGGGCTGGTTGGCTACACCTTC
CASAYFDRGLVGYTF
>.|TRBJ1-2|TRBV7-2|TRBD1
TGTGCCAGCAGCCTGCGGGACAGGGGGGGTGGCTACACCTTC
CASSLRDRGGGYTF
>.|TRBJ2-7|TRBV5-1|.
TGCGCCAGCAGCTTGGGACAGCAATCCTACGAGCAGTACTTC
CASSLGQQSYEQYF
>.|TRBJ1-3|TRBV11-3|.
TGTGCCAGCAGCTTGAGCAGGGGAGAAAACACCATATATTTT
CASSLSRGENTIYF
>.|TRBJ2-7|TRBV14|.
TGTGCCAGCAGCCAAGCTGGGGCTAGCTCCTACGAGCAGTACTTC
CASSQAGASSYEQYF
>few|TRBJ1-5|TRBV30|.
TGTGCCTGGAGTATGGCAGTCAATCAGCCCCAGCATTTT
CAWSMAVNQPQHF
>.|TRBJ2-7|TRBV4-2|TRBD1
TGTGCCAGCAGCCCCGGGACAGTCTACGAGCAGTACTTC
CASSPGTVYEQYF
>once|TRBJ1-4|TRBV4-1|TRBD1
TGCGCCAGCAGCCCAGGGGGGGCCCGGACAGGGTGGGAAAAACTGTTTTTT
CASSPGGARTGWEKLFF
>.|TRBJ1-2|TRBV13|TRBD1
TGTGCCAGCAGCCCAGGGGACAGGGAAATCTTTGGCTACACCTTC
CASSPGDREIFGYTF
>.|TRBJ1-1|TRBV9|.
TGTGCCAGCAGCGCTGAGGACAGACGAAACACTGAAGCTTTCTTT
CASSAEDRRNTEAFF
>.|TRBJ2-7|TRBV5-1|TRBD2
TGCGCCAGCAGCGGGGGAGGTAGCGGGGCATCCTACGAGCAGTACTTC
CASSGGGSGASYEQYF
>.|TRBJ2-3|TRBV5-1|.
TGCGCCAGCAGCCTCACAGGGCTTACCACAGATACGCAGTATTTT
CASSLTGLTTDTQYF
>few|TRBJ2-1|TRBV7-2|.
TGTGCCAGCATCCTCGATCCTAGCCGGCTCCTGGTTTACAATGAGCAGTTCTTC
CASILDPSRLLVYNEQFF
>.|TRBJ1-2|TRBV18|.
TGTGCCAGCTCACCCAGGGAAACAGTTAACTATGGCTACACCTTC
CASSPRETVNYGYTF
>once|TRBJ1-4|TRBV5-1|.
TGCGCCAGCAGCTCGCAGGGGACCGAAAAACTGTTTTTT
CASSSQGTEKLFF
>.|TRBJ1-4|TRBV19|.
TGTGCCGGTAGTACGGGGGTTGAGGAAAAACTGTTTTTT
CAGSTGVEEKLFF
>.|TRBJ2-7|TRBV5-1|.
TGCGCCAGCAGCTTATGGACGGGGGCCTACGAGCAGTACTTC
CASSLWTGAYEQYF
>.|TRBJ2-2|TRBV11-3|TRBD1
TGTGCCAGCAGCCCCGGGACAGGGGTCGGGGAGCTGTTTTTT
CASSPGTGVGELFF
>.|TRBJ1-2|TRBV28|TRBD1
TGTGCCAGCAGTTTATTTCTGGGACAGGGGAGCCATGGCTACACCTTC
CASSLFLGQGSHGYTF
>.|TRBJ1-5|TRBV4-2|.
TGTGCCAGCAGCCAAGATGCGGGGGCTCAGCCCCAGCATTTT
CASSQDAGAQPQHF
>.|TRBJ1-6|TRBV2|.
TGTGCCAGCAGTCAAGGAGGCTCCTATAATTCACCCCTCCACTTT
CASSQGGSYNSPLHF
>.|TRBJ2-1|TRBV27|TRBD2
TGTGCCAGCAGTTGGACTAGCGGGAGGCTCGAGCAGTTCTTC
CASSWTSGRLEQFF
>.|TRBJ2-7|TRBV19|TRBD1
TGTGCCAGTAGTCCAGGGACAGGGGGCGGCTACGAGCAGTACTTC
CASSPGTGGGYEQYF
>.|TRBJ1-6|TRBV6-1|TRBD1
TGTGCCAGCAGTGATCTGACAGGGCTATCACCCCTCCACTTT
CASSDLTGLSPLHF
>.|TRBJ1-1|TRBV6-5|TRBD1
TGTGCCAGCAGTCCACACAGGGGGGGAACTGAAGCTTTCTTT
CASSPHRGGTEAFF
>.|TRBJ1-4|TRBV7-9|.
TGTGCCAGCAGCCCACAGGGCAAGGTGAATGAAAAACTGTTTTTT
CASSPQGKVNEKLFF
>.|TRBJ2-3|TRBV4-2|TRBD2
TGTGCCAGCAGCCAAGAGGTCTCTAGATCGACTAGCGGGACAACAGATACGCAGTATTTT
CASSQEVSRSTSGTTDTQYF
>few|TRBJ2-1|TRBV4-2|TRBD1
TGTGCCAGCAGCCGAGAGGCCGGACAGGGTGGGAATGAGCAGTTCTTC
CASSREAGQGGNEQFF
>.|TRBJ1-6|TRBV5-5|.
TGTGCCAGCAGCTCCGATCCCAGGGGAGAGTATTCACCCCTCCACTTT
CASSSDPRGEYSPLHF
>.|TRBJ1-4|TRBV29-1|.
TGCAGCGTTGAAGCCCCCGGGAGGCGAGAAAAACTGTTTTTT
CSVEAPGRREKLFF
>.|TRBJ2-7|TRBV27|.
TGTGCCAGCAGTTTACAGGGTAGGAGCGTCTACGAGCAGTACTTC
CASSLQGRSVYEQYF
>.|TRBJ2-3|TRBV7-9|.
TGTGCCAGCAGCTTTGGCTCAGCGGTAGGCCCAGATACGCAGTATTTT
CASSFGSAVGPDTQYF
>few|TRBJ2-1|TRBV13|.
TGTGCCAGCAGCTCCGGGACTGAGGATGAGCAGTTCTTC
CASSSGTEDEQFF
>few|TRBJ1-6|TRBV4-3|.
TGCGCCAGCAGCCAAGTGGAGAGCTCCTATAATTCACCCCTCCACTTT
CASSQVESSYNSPLHF
>.|TRBJ1-1|TRBV21-1|.
TGTGCCAGCAGCAAAGAGGAGACTTTGAACACTGAAGCTTTCTTT
CASSKEETLNTEAFF
>.|TRBJ2-7|TRBV19|TRBD1
TGTGCCAGTAGTATCTCAAAAGGGACAGCCTCCTACGAGCAGTACTTC
CASSISKGTASYEQYF
>.|TRBJ1-5|TRBV19|TRBD1
TGTGCCAGTTGGGACGGGACAGGGGGTCATAGCAATCAGCCCCAGCATTTT
CASWDGTGGHSNQPQHF
>.|TRBJ2-3|TRBV6-1|TRBD1
TGTGCCAGCAGTAGGGGGACAGGGACCACAGATACGCAGTATTTT
CASSRGTGTTDTQYF
>few|TRBJ2-5|TRBV11-2|.
TGTGCCAGCAGCTTAGATCTTGGGCGAGAGACCCAGTACTTC
CASSLDLGRETQYF
>.|TRBJ1-5|TRBV27|TRBD1
TGTGCCAGCAGTCCACAGGGGACGTATAGCAATCAGCCCCAGCATTTT
CASSPQGTYSNQPQHF
>few|TRBJ1-2|TRBV6-4|TRBD1
TGTGCCAGCAGGATTGGGACAGAACCTAACTATGGCTACACCTTC
CASRIGTEPNYGYTF
>.|TRBJ2-5|TRBV7-3|.
TGTGCCAGCAGCTTATCGGGGGTAGAGACCCAGTACTTC
CASSLSGVETQYF
>once|TRBJ2-7|TRBV11-3|TRBD2
TGTGCCAGCAGTTATGCGGGAGGCTACGAGCAGTACTTC
CASSYAGGYEQYF
>.|TRBJ2-1|TRBV7-9|.
TGTGCCAGCAGCGAAAGGCGGGCGAGAACGTACAATGAGCAGTTCTTC
CASSERRARTYNEQFF
>.|TRBJ1-2|TRBV30|TRBD1
TGTGCCTGGAGTCTCCTGGACAGGCGCAGTATTGGCTACACCTTC
CAWSLLDRRSIGYTF
>.|TRBJ1-5|TRBV7-8|.
TGTGCCAGCAGCACCGGCGGGCCCTACAATCAGCCCCAGCATTTT
CASSTGGPYNQPQHF
>.|TRBJ1-1|TRBV7-8|.
TGTGCCAGCAGCTTAACCGTCCCCTCCGACAGGAACACTGAAGCTTTCTTT
CASSLTVPSDRNTEAFF
>.|TRBJ2-2|TRBV7-3|.
TGTGCCAGCATTTCGCCGGCCGGGGAGCTGTTTTTT
CASISPAGELFF
>few|TRBJ1-1|TRBV30|.
TGTGCCTGGAGCCTGTCCGCCAGGGTCACTGAAGCTTTCTTT
CAWSLSARVTEAFF
>.|TRBJ2-2|TRBV18|.
TGTGCCAGCTCACCTCGTAGGGAGACCGGGGAGCTGTTTTTT
CASSPRRETGELFF
>.|TRBJ2-2|TRBV29-1|.
TGCAGCGTTGAGGCATCGAAAACACCCGGGGAGCTGTTTTTT
CSVEASKTPGELFF
>.|TRBJ1-2|TRBV6-1|TRBD1
TGTGCCACCTCCGGGACAGGGGGCCCCTATGGCTACACCTTC
CATSGTGGPYGYTF
>.|TRBJ2-1|TRBV27|.
TGTGCCAGCACCTGGCGGGCTAGGTCCTACAATGAGCAGTTCTTC
CASTWRARSYNEQFF
>.|TRBJ1-6|TRBV19|TRBD1
TGTGCCAGTAGTATAACCAGGGGGTATTCACCCCTCCACTTT
CASSITRGYSPLHF